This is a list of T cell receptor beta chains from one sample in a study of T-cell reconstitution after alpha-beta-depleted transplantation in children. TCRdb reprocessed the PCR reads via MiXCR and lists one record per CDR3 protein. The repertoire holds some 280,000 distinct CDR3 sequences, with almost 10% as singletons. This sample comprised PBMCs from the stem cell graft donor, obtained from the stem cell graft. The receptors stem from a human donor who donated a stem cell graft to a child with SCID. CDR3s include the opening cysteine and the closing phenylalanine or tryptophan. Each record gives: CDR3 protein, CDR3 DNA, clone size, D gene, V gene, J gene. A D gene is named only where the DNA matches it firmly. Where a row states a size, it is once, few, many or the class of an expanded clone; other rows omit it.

CASSLAGGSNQPQHF,TGCGCCAGCAGCTTGGCGGGGGGTAGCAATCAGCCCCAGCATTTT,many,-,TRBV5-1,TRBJ1-5
CASSVDRISGNTIYF,TGTGCCAGCAGTGTGGACAGGATCTCTGGAAACACCATATATTTT,few,TRBD1,TRBV6-1,TRBJ1-3
CSARQGGVGNQPQHF,TGCAGTGCCAGGCAGGGTGGGGTGGGCAATCAGCCCCAGCATTTT,many,-,TRBV20-1,TRBJ1-5
CASSLGDSNYGYTF,TGCGCCAGCAGCTTGGGGGACAGTAACTATGGCTACACCTTC,many,TRBD1,TRBV5-1,TRBJ1-2
CASSFQGAGTEAFF,TGTGCCAGCAGTTTCCAGGGGGCGGGCACTGAAGCTTTCTTT,-,TRBD1,TRBV27,TRBJ1-1
CASSLRFRTSDYSTDTQYF,TGTGCCAGCAGCCTCCGCTTCCGGACTAGCGATTATAGCACAGATACGCAGTATTTT,many,TRBD2,TRBV4-2,TRBJ2-3
CASSLDNGLGELFF,TGCGCCAGCAGCTTGGATAACGGACTCGGGGAGCTGTTTTTT,few,-,TRBV5-1,TRBJ2-2
CASSLYAVPNEQFF,TGTGCCAGCAGTTTGTATGCGGTCCCTAATGAGCAGTTCTTC,few,-,TRBV12-3/TRBV12-4,TRBJ2-1
CASSMLTQPQHF,TGTGCCAGTAGTATGCTCACACAGCCCCAGCATTTT,few,-,TRBV19,TRBJ1-5
CASSQGNVADTQYF,TGTGCCAGCAGCCAAGGGAATGTCGCAGATACGCAGTATTTT,-,-,TRBV3-1,TRBJ2-3
CSARDSLRDEQFF,TGCAGTGCTAGAGATTCTTTACGGGATGAGCAGTTCTTC,few,-,TRBV20-1,TRBJ2-1
CSALTTTVDPYEQYF,TGCAGTGCTCTTACCACTACTGTTGACCCATACGAGCAGTACTTC,once,-,TRBV20-1,TRBJ2-7
CASSPAGGLYTQYF,TGTGCCAGCAGTCCAGCGGGGGGACTCTATACGCAGTATTTT,many,TRBD2,TRBV12-3/TRBV12-4,TRBJ2-3
CASSYRTSGGAGDIQYF,TGTGCCAGCAGCTACCGGACTAGCGGGGGGGCCGGAGACATTCAGTACTTC,many,TRBD2,TRBV7-9,TRBJ2-4
CASSQERTGIELDYGYTF,TGTGCCAGCAGCCAAGAAAGGACAGGGATCGAATTAGATTATGGCTACACCTTC,few,TRBD1,TRBV4-2,TRBJ1-2
CASSFIAGSSYNEQFF,TGTGCCAGCAGCTTTATAGCGGGGAGCTCCTACAATGAGCAGTTCTTC,-,TRBD2,TRBV11-2,TRBJ2-1
CASSLVPSGGQGAYEQYF,TGCGCCAGCAGCTTGGTACCTAGCGGGGGCCAAGGCGCCTACGAGCAGTACTTC,many,TRBD2,TRBV5-1,TRBJ2-7
CSVLRDVNYGYTF,TGCAGCGTCCTCAGGGATGTGAACTATGGCTACACCTTC,-,-,TRBV29-1,TRBJ1-2
CAISDPQGLGGELFF,TGTGCCATCAGTGATCCACAGGGTTTGGGCGGGGAGCTGTTTTTT,many,-,TRBV10-3,TRBJ2-2
CASSTVASGVTDNEQFF,TGCGCCAGCAGCACCGTTGCTAGCGGGGTTACGGACAATGAGCAGTTCTTC,many,TRBD2,TRBV5-1,TRBJ2-1
CASSLQRAPTYEQYF,TGTGCCAGCAGTTTACAGAGAGCCCCTACCTACGAGCAGTACTTC,few,-,TRBV12-3/TRBV12-4,TRBJ2-7
CATSEGRAGGKFVQFF,TGTGCCACCAGTGAAGGTCGAGCGGGGGGGAAGTTTGTGCAGTTCTTC,few,TRBD2,TRBV24-1,TRBJ2-1
CASSLGTPQDQTQYF,TGTGCCAGCAGCCTAGGGACCCCCCAAGATCAGACCCAGTACTTC,-,-,TRBV25-1,TRBJ2-5
CASSQSDNRETQYF,TGTGCCAGCAGCCAATCCGATAACAGGGAGACCCAGTACTTC,few,-,TRBV16,TRBJ2-5
CASSLGDRGAEQYF,TGTGCCAGCAGCTTAGGGGACAGGGGAGCCGAGCAGTACTTC,-,TRBD1,TRBV7-2,TRBJ2-7
CSAGLSSTDTQYF,TGCAGTGCAGGATTATCTAGCACAGATACGCAGTATTTT,few,-,TRBV20-1,TRBJ2-3
CASSLAAGGYYEQYF,TGTGCCAGCAGCTTAGCGGCAGGGGGCTACTACGAGCAGTACTTC,few,TRBD1,TRBV7-9,TRBJ2-7
CASSQDWGRSYEQYF,TGCGCCAGCAGCCAAGATTGGGGCAGATCCTACGAGCAGTACTTC,few,-,TRBV4-1,TRBJ2-7
CASSYSWGDTGELFF,TGTGCCAGCAGTTACTCGTGGGGGGACACCGGGGAGCTGTTTTTT,-,-,TRBV6-5,TRBJ2-2
CASSYRTGLAVLYEQYF,TGTGCCAGCAGTTACCGAACGGGACTAGCGGTTCTCTACGAGCAGTACTTC,many,TRBD2,TRBV6-2/TRBV6-3,TRBJ2-7
CASSGGQVTNEKLFF,TGTGCCAGCAGTGGAGGACAGGTTACTAATGAAAAACTGTTTTTT,few,TRBD1,TRBV25-1,TRBJ1-4
CSARTGGSGNTIYF,TGCAGTGCCCGGACAGGGGGATCTGGAAACACCATATATTTT,-,TRBD1,TRBV20-1,TRBJ1-3
CASSVAWITDTQYF,TGTGCCAGCAGCGTAGCCTGGATCACAGATACGCAGTATTTT,few,-,TRBV9,TRBJ2-3
CASPKAHSSGGPDTQYF,TGTGCCAGCCCAAAGGCCCACTCCTCAGGGGGGCCAGATACGCAGTATTTT,-,-,TRBV18,TRBJ2-3
CASSFLFDSATNTGELFF,TGTGCCAGCAGTTTTCTCTTCGACAGTGCTACGAACACCGGGGAGCTGTTTTTT,few,-,TRBV12-3/TRBV12-4,TRBJ2-2
CSARTAYEQYF,TGCAGTGCTAGAACAGCCTACGAGCAGTACTTC,-,-,TRBV20-1,TRBJ2-7
CASSSVSRGPGQPQHF,TGTGCCAGCAGTTCCGTTTCCAGGGGGCCGGGTCAGCCCCAGCATTTT,few,TRBD1,TRBV12-3/TRBV12-4,TRBJ1-5
CATSDSRDSTDTQYF,TGTGCCACCAGTGATTCCCGGGACAGCACAGATACGCAGTATTTT,-,-,TRBV24-1,TRBJ2-3
CASSPGQVYEQYF,TGTGCCAGCAGCCCGGGACAGGTCTACGAGCAGTACTTC,many,TRBD1,TRBV3-1,TRBJ2-7
CASSWGQGETQYF,TGCGCCAGCAGCTGGGGACAGGGGGAGACCCAGTACTTC,-,TRBD1,TRBV5-1,TRBJ2-5
CASSPVRGADTQYF,TGTGCCAGCAGCCCGGTTCGGGGCGCAGATACGCAGTATTTT,many,-,TRBV7-3,TRBJ2-3
CASSLEVSRYNEQFF,TGCGCCAGCAGCTTGGAGGTCAGTAGGTACAATGAGCAGTTCTTC,many,-,TRBV5-1,TRBJ2-1
CSARDYRNSPLHF,TGCAGTGCTAGAGACTACAGGAATTCACCCCTCCACTTT,-,-,TRBV20-1,TRBJ1-6
CASSHLAGAEEQFF,TGTGCCAGCAGCCACCTAGCGGGGGCTGAGGAGCAGTTCTTC,-,TRBD2,TRBV3-1,TRBJ2-1
CSVDTPNEQFF,TGCAGCGTTGATACCCCCAATGAGCAGTTCTTC,-,-,TRBV29-1,TRBJ2-1
CSASPPRVDQPQHF,TGCAGTGCTAGTCCCCCCCGGGTCGATCAGCCCCAGCATTTT,few,-,TRBV20-1,TRBJ1-5
CASSLDQAGEQFF,TGTGCCAGCAGCTTAGATCAGGCGGGGGAGCAGTTCTTC,-,-,TRBV11-2,TRBJ2-1
CASSLETGYSYEQYF,TGTGCCAGCAGCTTAGAGACAGGGTACTCCTACGAGCAGTACTTC,-,TRBD1,TRBV11-2,TRBJ2-7
CASSPRHNTEAFF,TGTGCCAGCAGCCCCCGACATAACACTGAAGCTTTCTTT,-,-,TRBV3-1,TRBJ1-1
CASSQDRGQYQPQHF,TGTGCCAGCAGCCAGGACAGGGGGCAATATCAGCCCCAGCATTTT,many,TRBD1,TRBV12-3/TRBV12-4,TRBJ1-5
CASTRDYEQYF,TGTGCCAGTACCAGGGACTACGAGCAGTACTTC,many,-,TRBV12-3/TRBV12-4,TRBJ2-7